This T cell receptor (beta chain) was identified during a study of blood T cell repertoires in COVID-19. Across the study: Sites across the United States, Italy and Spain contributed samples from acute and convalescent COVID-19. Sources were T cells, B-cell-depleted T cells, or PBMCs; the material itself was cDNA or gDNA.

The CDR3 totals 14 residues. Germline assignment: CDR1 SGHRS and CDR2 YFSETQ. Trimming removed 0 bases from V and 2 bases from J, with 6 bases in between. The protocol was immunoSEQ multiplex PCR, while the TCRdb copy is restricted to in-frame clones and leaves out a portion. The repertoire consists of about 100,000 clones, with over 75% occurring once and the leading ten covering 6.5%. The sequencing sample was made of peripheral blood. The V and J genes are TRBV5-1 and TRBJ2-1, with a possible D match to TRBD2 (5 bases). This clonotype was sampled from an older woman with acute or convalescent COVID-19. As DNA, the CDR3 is TGCGCCAGCAGCTTGGCGGAGGCCTACAATGAGCAGTTCTTC. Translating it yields CASSLAEAYNEQFF. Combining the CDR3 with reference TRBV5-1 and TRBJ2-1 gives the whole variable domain KAGVTQTPRYLIKTRGQQVTLSCSPISGHRSVSWYQQTPGQGLQFLFEYFSETQRNKGNFPGRFSGRQFSNSRSEMNVSTLELGDSALYLCASSLAEAYNEQFFGPGTRLTVL.